The 14 T cell receptor beta chains given below trace back to one sample, sequenced in a study of T cell responses to AZD1222 COVID-19 vaccine. TCRdb's copy holds only in-frame clones and misses some; the assay was immunoSEQ multiplex PCR. The sample has about 97,000 clones; 70% to 90% are singletons. The source material was peripheral blood, sampled on day 0 of AZD1222 vaccination. The receptor source for this set is an adult in good health.

The genes are TRBV6-2 or TRBV6-3 and TRBJ1-1; D is unclear. Germline CDR1 reads MNHEY; CDR2 reads SVGEGT. The CDR3 is made up of 13 amino acids. V was trimmed by 2 bases and J by 4 bases, leaving 8 bases between them. The CDR3: CASSYSQRTEAFF. Here the CDR3 DNA reads TGTGCCAGCAGTTACAGCCAACGCACTGAAGCTTTCTTT.

This clone was seen more than once but under ten times. This chain joins TRBV6-6 and TRBJ2-1; D perhaps matches TRBD1 (6 bases). Trimming pared 7 bases from V and 1 base from J, leaving 17 bases between. The CDR3 totals 16 residues. The V gene's germline CDR1 is MNHNY and CDR2 SVGAGI (reference sequence). CDR3 bases: TGTGCCAGCACCACGTACAGGGTGGGGTCCTACAATGAGCAGTTCTTC. Encoded protein: CASTTYRVGSYNEQFF.

V and J are TRBV19 and TRBJ2-5; D is perhaps TRBD1 or TRBD2 (6 bases each). Trimming removed 3 bases from V and 4 bases from J, with 12 bases in between. The germline V gene encodes CDR1 LNHDA and CDR2 SQIVND (reference sequence). This CDR3 region has 14 residues. CDR3 DNA sequence: TGTGCCAGTAGTATGGGGGGCGGACGAGAGACCCAGTACTTC. This gives the protein CASSMGGGRETQYF.

Written as DNA, the CDR3 is TGTGCCAGCAGCCGAGCAGGGAGCTCCTACGAGCAGTACTTC. Translated: CASSRAGSSYEQYF. The chain employs TRBV6-5 and TRBJ2-7, with D perhaps assigned TRBD1 or TRBD2 (5 bases each). V was pared by 6 bases and J by 0 bases, with 12 bases between. CDR1 MNHEY and CDR2 SVGAGI come from the germline V gene. This CDR3 contains 14 residues.

The rearrangement uses TRBV6-2 or TRBV6-3 and TRBJ1-1; no firm D call. CDR3 size: 13 residues. V lost 6 bases and J 4 bases, leaving 12 bases between the germline ends. Germline V lookup: CDR1 MNHEY, CDR2 SVGEGT. CDR3 loop: CASSPLDGTEAFF. CDR3 nucleotide sequence: TGTGCCAGCAGCCCCCTTGATGGCACTGAAGCTTTCTTT.

This clone has just a few counts. The CDR3 here is CASGRTGTRNTEAFF. The CDR3 DNA follows: TGTGCCAGCGGGAGGACAGGGACGCGGAACACTGAAGCTTTCTTT. This chain uses TRBV11-1 with TRBJ1-1, with TRBD1 matching over 8 bases. Germline CDR1 SGHAT, CDR2 FQDESV (reference sequence). This CDR3 is 15 amino acids long. Germline trimming cut 8 bases from V and 1 base from J; bases unmatched to any gene: 9.

The chain uses TRBV12-3 or TRBV12-4 and TRBJ2-2, with D perhaps matching TRBD1 or TRBD2 (5 bases each). CDR3 length: 13 amino acids. V was cut by 11 bases and J by 6 bases, with 16 bases left in between. The CDR3 protein is CAVREQASGELFF. The CDR3 DNA reads TGTGCCGTCCGGGAACAGGCATCCGGGGAGCTGTTTTTT.

The chain has TRBV5-1 and TRBJ1-1; TRBD1 is a possible D gene (6 bases). Trimming removed 3 bases from V and 1 base from J, with 16 bases in between. CDR1 and CDR2 (germline): SGHRS, YFSETQ. The CDR3 runs 16 residues. CDR3 sequence: CASSSPKQGKNTEAFF. The CDR3 nucleotides are TGCGCCAGCAGCTCCCCGAAACAGGGAAAGAACACTGAAGCTTTCTTT.

The chain recombines TRBV27 with TRBJ2-1, with 7 positions matching TRBD2. Per the germline V gene, CDR1 is MNHEY and CDR2 is SMNVEV (reference sequence). Losses at the gene ends were 3 bases for V and 5 bases for J; bases not matched to a gene: 7. The CDR3 is 15 residues long. CDR3 bases: TGTGCCAGCAGTTTCGGACTAGTGGGAGACAATGAGCAGTTCTTC. Protein product: CASSFGLVGDNEQFF.

This clone was counted a few times. This sequence joins TRBV7-3 and TRBJ2-2, with D maybe TRBD1 (5 bases). Germline V gene lookup returns CDR1 SGHTA and CDR2 FQGTGA. Trimming cost V 0 bases and J 7 bases, with 15 bases left between them. The CDR3 is 16 amino acids. CDR3 region: CASSLTLPGFGGELFF. CDR3 bases: TGTGCCAGCAGCTTAACGTTACCAGGGTTTGGCGGGGAGCTGTTTTTT.

The chain links TRBV2 to TRBJ2-1, with a possible D match to TRBD1 (6 bases). V was cut by 2 bases and J by 8 bases, with 7 bases left in between. Germline V gives CDR1 SNHLY, CDR2 FYNNEI. The length of the CDR3 is 12 residues. The CDR3 spells CASSEKGDEQFF. CDR3 coding DNA: TGTGCCAGCAGTGAAAAGGGGGATGAGCAGTTCTTC. Drawing the rest from reference TRBV2 and TRBJ2-1, the complete variable domain is EPEVTQTPSHQVTQMGQEVILRCVPISNHLYFYWYRQILGQKVEFLVSFYNNEISEKSEIFDDQFSVERPDGSNFTLKIRSTKLEDSAMYFCASSEKGDEQFFGPGTRLTVL.

The chain couples TRBV6-2 or TRBV6-3 to TRBJ2-7; 12 nucleotides agree with TRBD2. The germline gives CDR1 MNHEY, CDR2 SVGEGT. This CDR3 region has 13 residues. The V segment lost 6 bases and the J segment 5 bases; nucleotides outside the gene matches: 2. The CDR3 DNA reads as TGTGCCAGCAGCTGGACTAGCGGGAACGAGCAGTACTTC. Protein: CASSWTSGNEQYF.

This clone has more than one count but fewer than ten. The chain has TRBV9 and TRBJ2-2, with 9 bases fitting TRBD1. The ends lost 4 bases at V and 5 bases at J; junction bases unmatched: 6. CDR3 size: 15 residues. Looked up from germline, CDR1 is SGDLS and CDR2 is YYNGEE. CDR3 residues: CASSSQGAPTGELFF. The CDR3 DNA is TGTGCCAGCAGCTCACAGGGGGCTCCAACCGGGGAGCTGTTTTTT.

This chain joins TRBV12-2 and TRBJ2-2; the table's D call TRBD2 went unverified against the DNA. TRBV12-2 counts as a pseudogene. The CDR3 runs to 16 residues. In DNA form, the CDR3 reads TGTGCAAGTCGCTTACCTAGCGGGAGTGCCCCCGGGGAGCTGTTTTTT. Its translation: CASRLPSGSAPGELFF.